This TCR beta chain was recorded in a study of blood T cells in healthy people across ages. Study context: Roughly one uniquely barcoded beta molecule per two T cells was captured.

A second roughly 6 to 12 cycle PCR used barcoded and J-beta primers. TCRdb ran MiXCR on the 5' RACE reads and lists one entry per CDR3 protein. There are 600,000 to 800,000 distinct CDR3 sequences in the sample; 20% to 25% occur only once, and 3% to 4% lies in the top ten. The CDR3 has 14 amino acids. Trimming shortened V by 6 bases and J by 1 base, and 13 bases separated the two germline ends. This clonotype occurred a few times. This TCR was sampled from a man between 65 and 79 years old in good health. This rearrangement joins TRBV12-3 or TRBV12-4 to TRBJ2-7; a possible D gene is TRBD1 (7 bases). The sequenced sample was blood. The CDR3 protein is CASRKTGRSYEQYF. The CDR3 DNA reads TGTGCCAGCAGAAAGACAGGGAGGTCCTACGAGCAGTACTTC.